Below are 22 T cell receptor beta chains sequenced from a single sample in a study of control samples from healthy donors and cancer patients. Profiled with immunoSEQ multiplex PCR; TCRdb holds only in-frame clones, not every one. The repertoire table contains under 200,000 clones. Sequencing input: blood. All receptors derive from a woman aged 25-40 years in good health.

This chain connects TRBV10-3 to TRBJ1-5; possibly TRBD1 for D (6 bases). Germline V CDR1 and CDR2: ENHRY, SYGVKD. V was clipped by 8 bases and J by 3 bases, with 14 bases between them. The CDR3 length is 14 residues. The CDR3 reads CAIGRGGDNQPQHF. The CDR3 region has the DNA TGTGCCATCGGGAGAGGGGGGGACAATCAGCCCCAGCATTTT.

The chain joins TRBV10-1 to TRBJ1-2; TRBD1 matches at 7 bases. From germline, CDR1 is WNHNN and CDR2 SYGVQD (reference sequence). Trimming removed 3 bases from V and 7 bases from J; junction bases left unmatched: 2. CDR3 size: 12 residues. CDR3 region: CASSDRGSGYTF. CDR3 DNA: TGCGCCAGCAGTGACAGGGGGTCTGGCTACACCTTC.

The CDR3 loop is CASSSAYSDTQYF. For the CDR3, the DNA is TGCGCCAGCAGCTCCGCTTATTCAGATACGCAGTATTTT. This chain links TRBV5-1 with TRBJ2-3; no clear D. V was pared by 3 bases and J by 4 bases, with 9 bases between. Germline CDR1 reads SGHRS; CDR2 reads YFSETQ. The CDR3 contains 13 residues.

The chain employs TRBV4-1 and TRBJ2-1, with 11 bases identical to TRBD2. The CDR3 is made up of 16 amino acids. The germline gives CDR1 MGHRA, CDR2 YSYEKL. After removal of 2 bases from V and 6 bases from J, the junction contained 6 bases not matched to a gene. The chain's CDR3 is CASSQPPSGGFNEQFF. The CDR3 DNA sequence: TGCGCCAGCAGCCAACCTCCTAGCGGGGGGTTCAATGAGCAGTTCTTC.

V gene TRBV11-2 combines with J gene TRBJ1-6, with D uncertain. Germline V CDR1 and CDR2: SGHAT, FQNNGV. This CDR3 has 14 residues. V lost 1 base and J lost 4, with 5 bases in between. CDR3 region: CASSLVQYNSPLHF. CDR3 DNA: TGTGCCAGCAGCTTAGTTCAGTATAATTCACCCCTCCACTTT.

The J gene is TRBJ2-3, the V gene TRBV11-2, with 7 bases aligning to TRBD2. The ends lost 0 bases at V and 1 base at J; junction bases unmatched: 1. The CDR3 has 15 amino acids. From germline, CDR1 is SGHAT and CDR2 FQNNGV. CDR3 nucleotide sequence: TGTGCCAGCAGCTTAGAACGGGGGGGCACAGATACGCAGTATTTT. This encodes CASSLERGGTDTQYF.

This chain connects TRBV18 to TRBJ1-6; D remains unclear. This CDR3 contains 14 residues. Trimming shortened V by 6 bases and J by 6 bases, and 12 bases separated the two germline ends. Germline CDR1 reads KGHSH; CDR2 reads LQKENI. As DNA, the CDR3 is TGTGCCAGCTCCAGACCAGAAAGTAATTCACCCCTCCACTTT. Its protein product is CASSRPESNSPLHF.

This chain uses TRBV11-2 with TRBJ2-1; D gene ambiguous. The CDR3 length is 14 residues. With 0 bases removed from V and 5 bases from J, the gap between germline ends came to 8 bases. Per the germline V gene, CDR1 is SGHAT and CDR2 is FQNNGV. DNA of the CDR3: TGTGCCAGCAGCTTAGACTGGGTCAACAATGAGCAGTTCTTC. Translating it yields CASSLDWVNNEQFF.

The CDR3 region is CASSLLRAGTRNEQYF. The DNA of the CDR3 is TGTGCCAGCAGCTTACTCCGCGCCGGGACGAGGAACGAGCAGTACTTC. This sequence joins TRBV11-2 and TRBJ2-7; TRBD1 or TRBD2 may be the D gene (5 bases each). Germline values: CDR1 SGHAT, CDR2 FQNNGV. V dropped 2 bases and J dropped 5 bases, with 19 bases sitting between them. This CDR3 region has 16 residues.

The chain employs TRBV10-1 and TRBJ1-5; TRBD1 is a possible D gene (6 bases). Trimming stripped 5 bases from V and 0 bases from J, with 17 bases between. Germline V CDR1 and CDR2: WNHNN, SYGVQD (reference sequence). This CDR3 is built from 17 residues. This chain's CDR3 is CASSPGTSSSSNQPQHF. For the CDR3, the DNA is TGCGCCAGCAGTCCCGGGACATCCTCTTCTAGCAATCAGCCCCAGCATTTT.

The chain recombines TRBV28 with TRBJ1-5, with a tentative D call TRBD1 (5 bases). V dropped 2 bases and J dropped 4 bases, with 6 bases sitting between them. Germline V lookup: CDR1 MDHEN, CDR2 SYDVKM. CDR3 length: 13 residues. The CDR3 region has the DNA TGTGCCAGCAGTTTACCAGGGAATCAGCCCCAGCATTTT. Protein sequence: CASSLPGNQPQHF.

The rearrangement uses TRBV5-1 and TRBJ1-6; D is unresolved. Per the germline V gene, CDR1 is SGHRS and CDR2 is YFSETQ. The CDR3 loop spans 15 amino acids. Trimming took 0 bases from V and 10 from J, leaving 14 bases between them. CDR3 residues: CASSLAGRTWSPLHF. CDR3 DNA: TGCGCCAGCAGCTTGGCCGGGAGGACGTGGTCACCCCTCCACTTT.

In DNA form, the CDR3 reads TGTGCCAGCCGACAGCCCTACTCCTATAATTCACCCCTCCACTTT. Translation gives CASRQPYSYNSPLHF. The rearrangement uses TRBV2 and TRBJ1-6; D is possibly TRBD1 (5 bases). Trimming took off 8 bases at V and 0 bases at J, with 11 bases between the two ends. Germline CDR1 and CDR2: SNHLY and FYNNEI. CDR3 size: 15 residues. Complete variable domain (other parts from reference TRBV2 and TRBJ1-6): EPEVTQTPSHQVTQMGQEVILRCVPISNHLYFYWYRQILGQKVEFLVSFYNNEISEKSEIFDDQFSVERPDGSNFTLKIRSTKLEDSAMYFCASRQPYSYNSPLHFGNGTRLTVT.

This sequence joins TRBV5-1 and TRBJ2-1, with TRBD1 matching over 12 bases. Trimming cost V 4 bases and J 7 bases; bases outside gene matches: 6. Germline V gene data show CDR1 as SGHRS and CDR2 as YFSETQ. This CDR3 region has 15 residues. CDR3 loop: CASSPGQGARNEQFF. DNA of the CDR3: TGCGCCAGCAGCCCGGGACAGGGGGCAAGGAATGAGCAGTTCTTC.

This chain joins TRBV21-1 and TRBJ2-7. TRBV21-1 is reported as a pseudogene. CDR3 length: 12 amino acids. CDR3 sequence (DNA): TGTGCCAGCAGCAAAGCGGAAGGCGAGCAGTACTTC. This gives the protein CASSKAEGEQYF.

The chain carries TRBV7-2 and TRBJ1-2; D is possibly TRBD1 (5 bases). Deletions cut 1 base from V and 4 bases from J, with 10 bases between. CDR3 size: 14 residues. Per germline, CDR1 SGHTA and CDR2 FQGNSA. The CDR3 nucleotides read TGTGCCAGCAGCTTAGGTGGCCAGGGCTATGGCTACACCTTC. It codes for CASSLGGQGYGYTF.

The chain is built from TRBV24-1 and TRBJ1-5; a possible D gene is TRBD1 (6 bases). CDR1 KGHDR and CDR2 SFDVKD come from the germline V gene. Between the trimmed V and J ends, which lost 7 bases and 5 bases, there was a span of 23 bases. The CDR3 extends over 17 amino acids. The CDR3 DNA reads as TGTGCCACCAGGTCCCGGACAGTTACGTCCACTCATCAGCCCCAGCATTTT. Amino acids: CATRSRTVTSTHQPQHF.

The gene calls are TRBV2 and TRBJ1-2; TRBD1 is a possible D gene (6 bases). CDR1 SNHLY and CDR2 FYNNEI come from the germline V gene. V lost 5 bases and J lost 4, with 11 bases in between. This CDR3 has 13 residues. The CDR3 sequence: CASSKDSSYGYTF. CDR3 nucleotides: TGTGCCAGCAGTAAGGACAGTAGCTATGGCTACACCTTC. The full variable domain, rest sourced from reference TRBV2 and TRBJ1-2, is EPEVTQTPSHQVTQMGQEVILRCVPISNHLYFYWYRQILGQKVEFLVSFYNNEISEKSEIFDDQFSVERPDGSNFTLKIRSTKLEDSAMYFCASSKDSSYGYTFGSGTRLTVV.

As concerns this clone: The germline gene is not matched at one end of the junction; a read error may be the cause. The rearrangement links TRBV6-6 to TRBJ2-7; TRBD1 is a possible D gene (6 bases). Germline loops: CDR1 MNHNY, CDR2 SVGAGI (reference sequence). The CDR3 is 12 amino acids. CDR3: CASSYEQGRGSF. As DNA, the CDR3 is TGTGCCAGCAGTTACGAGCAGGGCAGGGGCTCTTTC.

The gene calls are TRBV27 and TRBJ2-2, with 10 bases matching TRBD2. CDR1 is MNHEY and CDR2 is SMNVEV in the germline V gene (reference sequence). The CDR3 contains 15 residues. Trimming cost V 4 bases and J 7 bases; bases outside gene matches: 6. CDR3 nucleotide sequence: TGTGCCAGCAGTTCAGCGGGGGGGCCGGGCGGGGAGCTGTTTTTT. Translating gives CASSSAGGPGGELFF.

The rearrangement links TRBV27 to TRBJ2-5, with 9 positions matching TRBD2. Per the germline V gene, CDR1 is MNHEY and CDR2 is SMNVEV (reference sequence). CDR3 length: 15 amino acids. V dropped 6 bases and J dropped 6; count of bases not matched to a gene: 11. CDR3 bases: TGTGCCAGCAGAGTCGGCGGGGGGGCCGGGAAGACCCAGTACTTC. This translates into CASRVGGGAGKTQYF.

The chain combines TRBV19 with TRBJ2-7; D tentatively reads TRBD1 or TRBD2 (5 bases each). V was shortened by 3 bases and J by 0 bases, with 15 bases between the two germline ends. CDR1 and CDR2 from the germline V gene are LNHDA and SQIVND (reference sequence). CDR3 length: 16 amino acids. This chain's CDR3 is CASSIGEKGSSYEQYF. The CDR3 region has the DNA TGTGCCAGTAGTATCGGGGAGAAGGGGAGCTCCTACGAGCAGTACTTC.